This T cell receptor (beta chain) appears in the sequencing data of a study of blood T cells in healthy people across ages. General observations from the study: Naive T cell percentage strongly correlated with TCR beta diversity. Older individuals had lower TCR beta diversity per million T cells (the decline was roughly linear). Investigators treated diversity estimates from one million T cells as underestimates.

Unmatched junction bases numbered 9, after V lost 4 bases and J lost 3 bases. The CDR3 is 15 amino acids. About this clonotype itself: Its antigen is still unknown.

Then a second PCR, running roughly 7 to 11 cycles, was carried out with a sample-barcoded 5' primer and a J-beta primer mix. A template-switch adaptor with 12 random nucleotides tagged each cDNA molecule. A single record per CDR3 protein comes from TCRdb applying MiXCR to the 5' RACE reads. Counted here are about 1 million distinct CDR3 sequences, 40% to 45% occurring once; the ten biggest clones make up about 20%. The sequenced sample was blood. This receptor was obtained from an older woman in good health. V usage is TRBV12-3 or TRBV12-4 and J usage is TRBJ2-7; TRBD2 matches at 7 bases. The CDR3: CASSYGTTIGYEQYF. The DNA for the CDR3 is TGTGCCAGCAGTTACGGGACTACGATAGGCTACGAGCAGTACTTC.